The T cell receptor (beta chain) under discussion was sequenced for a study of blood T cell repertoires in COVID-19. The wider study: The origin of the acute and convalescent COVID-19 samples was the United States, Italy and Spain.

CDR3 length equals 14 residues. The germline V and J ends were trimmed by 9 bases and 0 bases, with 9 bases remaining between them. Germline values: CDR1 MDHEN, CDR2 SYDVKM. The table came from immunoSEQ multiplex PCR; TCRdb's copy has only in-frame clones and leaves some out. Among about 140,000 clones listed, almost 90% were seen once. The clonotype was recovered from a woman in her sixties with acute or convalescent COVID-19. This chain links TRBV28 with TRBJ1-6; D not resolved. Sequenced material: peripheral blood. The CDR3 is CASQMSSYNSPLHF. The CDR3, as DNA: TGTGCCAGTCAAATGAGCTCCTATAATTCACCCCTCCACTTT.